This entry concerns a single T cell receptor beta chain. Its antigen is still unknown. Base qualities are missing; no much larger clone stands one base away. The sample comes from a study of blood T cells in healthy people across ages (dated by TCRdb to between 2015 and 2017). Describing the broader study: Template switching captured roughly one uniquely barcoded TCR beta cDNA molecule per two T cells in model experiments. To track age-related changes in TCR beta repertoire diversity, the study relied on deep sequencing normalized with unique cDNA molecular identifiers. Donors were grouped into four age groups: young (average roughly 16 years), middle-aged (under 40), aged (approximately 67) and long-lived (around 82). To avoid experimental bias, donors of different ages were distributed randomly across sequencing lanes. Using the same blood draw, the study looked at two additional independent replicas of 1 million unique cDNA reads for two donors, one aged 18 to 30 and the other aged 80 or older.

Libraries were made using 5' RACE. Data came from an Illumina HiSeq 2500. The second PCR ran for roughly 7 to 12 cycles and used a J-beta primer mix along with a sample-barcoded 5' primer. A unique molecular identifier was introduced onto each TCR beta cDNA molecule by a template-switch 5' adaptor carrying 12 random nucleotides. Each sample yielded at least 3 million CDR3-containing paired-end reads. The Mint cDNA synthesis kit, primed by a TRBC-specific oligonucleotide, was used to synthesize first-strand cDNA from all RNA. Following uracil-DNA glycosylase treatment, a first 18-cycle PCR with universal primers M1SS and BC2_uni_R was performed on all cDNA. As for the authors' bioinformatics: For normalization, 1 million high-quality reads were randomly selected from each sample, with every read carrying a distinct molecular identifier. Reads sharing molecular identifiers were discarded rather than binned into consensus sequences. MiTCR, with a Q25 quality threshold and the strictest error-elimination algorithm, was used for CDR3 identification, clonotype clustering and error correction. Lower-bound total TCR beta diversity was estimated with a nonparametric unseen species model using Euler transformation. The raw public reads went through TCRdb reprocessing: fastp at Q25, MiXCR clone calling, in-frame beta chains kept. Rows matching on CDR3 protein sequence are summarized as one entry with the most common DNA and genes. The V and J calls come from TCRdb's annotation, not from the publication. The sample table holds around 790,000 distinct CDR3 sequences, of which around two fifths were seen once. The top ten clones comprise nearly 20% of the sample.

Summary of the overall study and its limitations: Donor CMV infection status was unknown, potentially confounding age-related changes in expanded clonotypes. Observed TCR beta diversity per million T cells fell roughly linearly with age, and a significant reduction was already apparent by age around 39. Compared with the aged group, the long-lived group had more naive CD4+ T cells, fewer expanded clones and increased TCR diversity, a pattern suggesting age selection. Since profiling was done on bulk unsorted PBMCs, naive and antigen-experienced compartments could not be conclusively compared. Estimates of total diversity from one million sequenced T cells were regarded as lower bounds and underestimates. There was a strong correlation between observed TCR beta diversity and the percentage of naive T cells measured by flow cytometry.

From the cysteine through the phenylalanine, the CDR3 covers 14 amino acids. Only CDR3 DNA remains: 42 bases, in frame from the first base. V is shortened by 6 bases, J by 3 bases, and the region joining them spans 17 bases. The germline V gene (reference sequence) provides CDR1 DFQATT and CDR2 SNEGSKA. The donors were some 36 Caucasian individuals from Russia, aged roughly 6 to 100 years, who were systemically healthy. Approximately 9.3 milliliters of peripheral blood were drawn from each donor into EDTA-treated Vacutainer tubes. Ficoll-Paque density-gradient centrifugation was used to isolate PBMCs, with at least 6.5 million per sample. Total RNA was extracted from PBMCs with Trizol reagent, with at least 5 micrograms obtained per sample. The percentages of naive CD45RAhigh/CD27high T cells were determined by flow cytometry on a PBMC aliquot from every donor.

What was sequenced was blood. The sequence is built from TRBV20-1 and TRBJ2-5; the D segment may tentatively be TRBD1 or TRBD2, each giving 5 matched bases. The source of this sequence is a man aged 60 to 69 in good health. CDR3 sequence: CSAPAPGLKETQYF. The bases read TGCAGTGCCCCCGCTCCGGGGCTTAAAGAGACCCAGTACTTC.